Presented here are 7 T cell receptor beta chains from one specimen sequenced in a study of blood T cell repertoires in COVID-19. Sequenced by immunoSEQ multiplex PCR; TCRdb stores in-frame clones only, minus some. Here the sample spans 85,000 to 95,000 clones, approximately 88% being singletons. Material: peripheral blood. These receptors were taken from a man aged 55 to 70 with acute or convalescent COVID-19.

J is TRBJ2-7 and V is TRBV9; maybe TRBD2 (5 bases). The CDR3 contains 12 residues. V lost 0 bases to trimming and J lost 7 bases, with 8 bases between them. Germline V CDR1 and CDR2: SGDLS, YYNGEE. The CDR3 DNA follows: TGTGCCAGCAGCGTAGCTACGGGGGAGCAGTACTTC. Residues: CASSVATGEQYF.

CDR3 residues: CAWGNGWTSGVNSYEQYF. CDR3 sequence (DNA): TGTGCCTGGGGCAACGGATGGACTAGCGGGGTGAATTCCTACGAGCAGTACTTC. The rearrangement joins TRBV30 to TRBJ2-7; TRBD2 aligns across 12 bases. Looked up from germline, CDR1 is GTSNPN and CDR2 is SVGIG (reference sequence). The CDR3 extends over 18 amino acids. With 5 bases clipped from V and 1 base from J, the junction kept 15 bases outside the gene matches. Full variable domain (rest looked up from reference TRBV30 and TRBJ2-7): SQTIHQWPATLVQPVGSPLSLECTVEGTSNPNLYWYRQAAGRGLQLLFYSVGIGQISSEVPQNLSASRPQDRQFILSSKKLLLSDSGFYLCAWGNGWTSGVNSYEQYFGPGTRLTVT.

The gene calls are TRBV6-5 and TRBJ2-3; 7 bases fit TRBD2. The junction had 4 bases not matched to a gene; V was cut back by 2 bases and J by 5 bases. This CDR3 has 14 amino acids. CDR1 MNHEY and CDR2 SVGAGI come from the germline V gene. The CDR3: CASSYAGVIDTQYF. CDR3 coding DNA: TGTGCCAGCAGTTACGCGGGAGTAATAGATACGCAGTATTTT.

The rearrangement joins TRBV5-8 to TRBJ1-5; D perhaps matches TRBD1 (6 bases). Germline loops: CDR1 SGHTS, CDR2 YDEGEE. The V gene lost 0 bases and the J gene lost 3 bases, with 10 bases spanning the gap. The CDR3 spans 15 residues. The CDR3 DNA is TGTGCCAGCAGCTTGGGCAGGGGTTTCAATCAGCCCCAGCATTTT. Protein product: CASSLGRGFNQPQHF. Full variable domain (remainder filled in from reference TRBV5-8 and TRBJ1-5): EAGVTQSPTHLIKTRGQQATLRCSPISGHTSVYWYQQALGLGLQFLLWYDEGEERNRGNFPPRFSGRQFPNYSSELNVNALELEDSALYLCASSLGRGFNQPQHFGDGTRLSIL.

The chain couples TRBV11-3 to TRBJ2-1, with 7 bases matching TRBD2. Per germline, CDR1 SGHNT and CDR2 YENEEA. The J segment lost 4 bases and the V segment lost 0 bases, leaving 9 bases of the junction unmatched. This CDR3 spans 17 amino acids. For the CDR3, the DNA is TGTGCCAGCAGCTTAGATGTAGGTGTGGGGGGGTACAATGAGCAGTTCTTC. Translated, it gives CASSLDVGVGGYNEQFF. Combining the CDR3 with reference TRBV11-3 and TRBJ2-1 gives the whole variable domain EAGVVQSPRYKIIEKKQPVAFWCNPISGHNTLYWYLQNLGQGPELLIRYENEEAVDDSQLPKDRFSAERLKGVDSTLKIQPAELGDSAVYLCASSLDVGVGGYNEQFFGPGTRLTVL.

The chain has TRBV6-6 and TRBJ2-7; 7 nucleotides align to TRBD1. There are 13 residues in the CDR3. The V gene end was trimmed by 2 bases and the J gene end by 5 bases; junction bases not matched to a gene: 3. Per the germline V gene, CDR1 is MNHNY and CDR2 is SVGAGI (reference sequence). DNA of the CDR3: TGTGCCAGCAGTTACACAGGGGACCACGAGCAGTACTTC. Translated: CASSYTGDHEQYF.

The chain recombines TRBV7-3 with TRBJ2-2; D is possibly TRBD1 (5 bases). CDR1 and CDR2 from the germline V gene are SGHTA and FQGTGA. Trimming cost V 0 bases and J 5 bases, with 16 bases left between them. This CDR3 has 17 residues. The CDR3 spells CASSLTPLGAMTGELFF. The CDR3 nucleotides are TGTGCCAGCAGCTTAACCCCCCTAGGGGCGATGACCGGGGAGCTGTTTTTT. Full variable domain (rest looked up from reference TRBV7-3 and TRBJ2-2): GAGVSQTPSNKVTEKGKYVELRCDPISGHTALYWYRQSLGQGPEFLIYFQGTGAADDSGLPNDRFFAVRPEGSVSTLKIQRTERGDSAVYLCASSLTPLGAMTGELFFGEGSRLTVL.